Sequencing of this T cell receptor (beta chain) was carried out in a study of cytomegalovirus exposure and HLA in healthy donors. Study overall: Among 398 genotyped donors, around 77% fell in the Caucasian-associated ancestry cluster.

About this clone itself: Its target is not known.

In germline, CDR1 is MDHEN, CDR2 SYDVKM. The CDR3 contains 16 residues. V lost 2 bases, J lost 5 bases, and 16 bases lay in between. General observations from the study: Analyses of presence and absence presupposed an approximately uniform sequencing depth across donors.

A multiplex PCR was run with 60 Vbeta primers and 13 Jbeta primers. Sequencing used immunoSEQ multiplex PCR; TCRdb keeps in-frame clones, though not all of them. There are about 140,000 clones in the sample; approximately 80% occur only once, and 2% to 2.5% lies in the top ten. Sequencing was performed on PBMCs. The sequence came from a man in his thirties or forties in good health and CMV-seronegative. The chain uses TRBV28 and TRBJ2-4; no clear D gene. The CDR3 sequence is CASSLQEYYSQNIQYF. The CDR3 DNA sequence: TGTGCCAGCAGTTTACAAGAGTATTACAGCCAAAACATTCAGTACTTC.